This TCR beta chain was sequenced during a study of T cell responses to AZD1222 COVID-19 vaccine. Sequencing was performed with immunoSEQ multiplex PCR; in TCRdb, only in-frame clones are kept and a portion is missing. The sample lists some 90,000 clones, approximately 90% occurring once. About this clone: Its antigen remains unidentified.

Trimming took 4 bases from V and 2 from J, leaving 13 bases between them. The CDR3 contains 15 residues. CDR1 MNHEY and CDR2 SVGAGI come from the germline V gene. Notes on the study in general: Nearly half of spike-specific TCRs reportedly target unmutated variant regions. Among those given AZD1222, only five or six were seropositive at baseline. There were mostly white British donors and more females than males, and clonal diversity was possibly underestimated.

The TCR originated in an adult in good health. The gene calls are TRBV6-5 and TRBJ2-3, with a weak D call TRBD1 (6 bases). Here the sequenced sample was peripheral blood, taken on day 0 of AZD1222 vaccination. The CDR3 spells CASSSGATFTDTQYF. The CDR3, as DNA: TGTGCCAGCAGTTCAGGGGCGACCTTCACAGATACGCAGTATTTT.